This T cell receptor (beta chain) was sequenced for a study of blood T cell repertoires in COVID-19. Study in general: COVID-19 samples, acute and convalescent, were from the United States, Italy and Spain. From T cells, B-cell-depleted T cells, or PBMCs came the material, which was cDNA or gDNA.

Trimming took 7 bases from V and 6 from J; bases not matched to a gene: 13. Germline loops: CDR1 MNHEY, CDR2 SMNVEV (reference sequence). This CDR3 is built from 15 residues. Original analysis: The assay estimated nucleated cells by amplifying reference gene primers. Produced via immunoSEQ multiplex PCR; TCRdb's table is partial and in-frame only. V, J and clone size are those of that table, while D and trimming were read from the DNA. The sample contains roughly 250,000 clones, about 83% of which appear only once. This chain connects TRBV27 to TRBJ2-3; 7 bases are shared with TRBD2. The origin of this receptor is a middle-aged man with active or convalescent COVID-19. Sequenced input: peripheral blood. The CDR3 DNA reads as TGTGCCAGCATGGCACTGTGGGGGGGTGGGGATACGCAGTATTTT. It translates to CASMALWGGGDTQYF.